These T cell receptor beta chains were read from a single sample in a study of cytomegalovirus exposure and HLA in healthy donors. TCRdb keeps only in-frame clones here, not all; method: immunoSEQ multiplex PCR. Of roughly 27,000 clones in the sample, roughly 66% were seen once. Input material: PBMCs. These receptor sequences come from a male donor in good health and CMV-seropositive. Each CDR3 is given with its conserved first and last residue. D genes are given only for firm matches. The size field is filled for only some rows; it gives once, few, many or a size class.

D: TRBD1; J: TRBJ1-1; size: .; length: 15; V: TRBV6-6; DNA: TGTGCCAGCAGTTACTCCGGGACAGGGAACACTGAAGCTTTCTTT; CDR3: CASSYSGTGNTEAFF
D: .; J: TRBJ1-2; size: few; length: 14; V: TRBV12-2; DNA: TGTGCAAGTCGCTTAGTGTGGGACAGCTATGGCTACACCTTC; CDR3: CASRLVWDSYGYTF
D: .; J: TRBJ1-3; size: .; length: 16; V: TRBV5-1; DNA: TGCGCCAGCAGCCAGTGGGACACACGCTCTGGAAACACCATATATTTT; CDR3: CASSQWDTRSGNTIYF
D: .; J: TRBJ1-2; size: .; length: 13; V: TRBV5-6; DNA: TGTGCCAGCAGCTTGAACTTCAACTATGGCTACACCTTC; CDR3: CASSLNFNYGYTF
D: .; J: TRBJ1-1; size: few; length: 14; V: TRBV18; DNA: TGTGCCAGCTCACCAGGGCCAGGGAACACTGAAGCTTTCTTT; CDR3: CASSPGPGNTEAFF
D: .; J: TRBJ1-2; size: .; length: 15; V: TRBV19; DNA: TGTGCCAGTAGTATCTACTCGACAGTTTCCTATGGCTACACCTTC; CDR3: CASSIYSTVSYGYTF
D: .; J: TRBJ1-1; size: .; length: 14; V: TRBV19; DNA: TGTGCCAGTAGTTGGAGTCCGGCGAACACTGAAGCTTTCTTT; CDR3: CASSWSPANTEAFF
D: .; J: TRBJ1-1; size: .; length: 13; V: TRBV28; DNA: TGTGCCAGCAGTTTAAACAGTTACACTGAAGCTTTCTTT; CDR3: CASSLNSYTEAFF
D: TRBD2; J: TRBJ2-7; size: .; length: 16; V: TRBV25-1; DNA: TGTGCCAGCAGTGAGGGACTAGCGGGAGGTTCCTACGAGCAGTACTTC; CDR3: CASSEGLAGGSYEQYF
D: .; J: TRBJ2-3; size: .; length: 13; V: TRBV2; DNA: TGTGCCAGCAAGCTAGGAAGCACAGATACGCAGTATTTT; CDR3: CASKLGSTDTQYF
D: .; J: TRBJ2-5; size: .; length: 14; V: TRBV5-6; DNA: TGTGCCAGCAGCTTATTAGCGACCCAAGAGACCCAGTACTTC; CDR3: CASSLLATQETQYF
D: .; J: TRBJ1-2; size: .; length: 14; V: TRBV5-8; DNA: TGTGCCAGCAGCCCTTGGCAGGGATCAGCTGGCTACACCTTC; CDR3: CASSPWQGSAGYTF
D: TRBD2; J: TRBJ2-1; size: .; length: 14; V: TRBV7-6; DNA: TGTGCCAGCAGTTGGGCGGGAGGGCCTGGTGAGCAGTTCTTC; CDR3: CASSWAGGPGEQFF
D: .; J: TRBJ1-1; size: few; length: 14; V: TRBV29-1; DNA: TGCAGCGTCGGGGGAAGGGGACCGAACACTGAAGCTTTCTTT; CDR3: CSVGGRGPNTEAFF